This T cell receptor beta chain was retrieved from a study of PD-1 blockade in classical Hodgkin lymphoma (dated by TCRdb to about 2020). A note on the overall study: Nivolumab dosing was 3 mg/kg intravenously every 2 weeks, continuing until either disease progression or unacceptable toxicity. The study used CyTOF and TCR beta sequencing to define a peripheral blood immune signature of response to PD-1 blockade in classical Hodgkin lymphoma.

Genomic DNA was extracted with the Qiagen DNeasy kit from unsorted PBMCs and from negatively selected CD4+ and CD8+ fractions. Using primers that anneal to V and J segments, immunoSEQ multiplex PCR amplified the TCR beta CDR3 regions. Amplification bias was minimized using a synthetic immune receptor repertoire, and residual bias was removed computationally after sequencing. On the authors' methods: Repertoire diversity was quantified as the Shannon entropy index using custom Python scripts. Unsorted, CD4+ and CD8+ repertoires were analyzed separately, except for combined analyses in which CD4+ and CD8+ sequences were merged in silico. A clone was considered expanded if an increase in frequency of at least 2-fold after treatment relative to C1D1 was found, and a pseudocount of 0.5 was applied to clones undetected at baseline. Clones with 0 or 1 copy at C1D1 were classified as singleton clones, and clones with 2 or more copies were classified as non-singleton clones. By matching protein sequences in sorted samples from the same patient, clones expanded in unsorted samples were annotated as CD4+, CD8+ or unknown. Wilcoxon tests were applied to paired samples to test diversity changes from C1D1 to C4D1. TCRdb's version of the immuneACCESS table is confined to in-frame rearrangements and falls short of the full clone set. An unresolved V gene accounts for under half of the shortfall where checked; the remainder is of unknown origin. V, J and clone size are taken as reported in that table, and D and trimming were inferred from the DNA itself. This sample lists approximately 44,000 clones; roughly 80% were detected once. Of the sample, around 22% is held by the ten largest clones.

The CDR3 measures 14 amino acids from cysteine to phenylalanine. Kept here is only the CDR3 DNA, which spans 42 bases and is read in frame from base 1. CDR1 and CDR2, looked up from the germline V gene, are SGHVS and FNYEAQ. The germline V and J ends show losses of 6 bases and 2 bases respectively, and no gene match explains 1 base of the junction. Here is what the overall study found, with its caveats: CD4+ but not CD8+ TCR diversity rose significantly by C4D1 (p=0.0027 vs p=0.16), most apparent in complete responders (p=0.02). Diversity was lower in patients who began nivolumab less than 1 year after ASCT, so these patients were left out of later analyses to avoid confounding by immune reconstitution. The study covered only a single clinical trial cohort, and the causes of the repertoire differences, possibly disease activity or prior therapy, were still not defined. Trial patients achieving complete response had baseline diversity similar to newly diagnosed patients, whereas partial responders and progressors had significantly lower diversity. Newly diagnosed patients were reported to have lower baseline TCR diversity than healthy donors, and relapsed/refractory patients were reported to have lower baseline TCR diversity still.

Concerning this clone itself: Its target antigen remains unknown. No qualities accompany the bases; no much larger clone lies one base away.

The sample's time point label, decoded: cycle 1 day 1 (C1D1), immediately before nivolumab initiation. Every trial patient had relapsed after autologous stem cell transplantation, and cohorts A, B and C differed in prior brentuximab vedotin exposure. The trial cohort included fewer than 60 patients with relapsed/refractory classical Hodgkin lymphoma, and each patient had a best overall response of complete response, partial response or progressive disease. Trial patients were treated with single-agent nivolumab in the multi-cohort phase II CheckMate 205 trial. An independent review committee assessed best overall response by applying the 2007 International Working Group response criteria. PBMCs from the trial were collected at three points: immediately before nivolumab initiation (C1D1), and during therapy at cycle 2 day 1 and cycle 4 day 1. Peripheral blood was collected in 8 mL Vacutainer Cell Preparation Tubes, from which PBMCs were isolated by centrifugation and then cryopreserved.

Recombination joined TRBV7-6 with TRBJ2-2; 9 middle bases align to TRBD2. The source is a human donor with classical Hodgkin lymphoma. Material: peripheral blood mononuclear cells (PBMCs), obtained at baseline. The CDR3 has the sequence CASRLAGNTGELFF. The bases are TGTGCCAGCAGGCTAGCGGGAAACACCGGGGAGCTGTTTTTT.